This T cell receptor (beta chain) came from a study of OX40 agonist ivuxolimab in advanced cancers. At the level of the whole study: Ivuxolimab was an agonistic, fully human IgG2 monoclonal antibody directed against OX40 (CD134), a costimulatory receptor. Intravenous ivuxolimab was administered to patients every 2 weeks at six dose levels: 0.01, 0.1, 0.3, 1.5, 3 and 10 mg/kg. Among the roughly 50 dose-escalation patients, roughly 20 had hepatocellular carcinoma, about 15 melanoma, 9 renal cell carcinoma and 9 head and neck cancer. A male proportion of around 80% and a mean age of about 60 years, ranging from roughly 23 to 79, were recorded for the dose-escalation cohort. Prior anti-PD-1, anti-PD-L1 or anti-CTLA-4 therapy was permitted, and about 40% of dose-escalation patients had received checkpoint inhibitors. Three dose-escalation patients achieved partial responses, one with hepatocellular carcinoma and two with cutaneous melanoma. The purpose of peripheral TCRbeta sequencing was to test whether ivuxolimab changed TCR sequence diversity and led to clonal T-cell expansion. The monotherapy dose-escalation portion (N ≈ 50 patients) of the phase I ivuxolimab trial is reported in the paper. What the authors observed across the whole study: Low levels of normalized T-cell clonal expansion were also seen in some nonresponding patients. After ivuxolimab, more expanded clones were found on average in CD8+ T cells than in CD4+ T cells. The antigen specificity of the peripheral T cells that underwent clonal expansion was not determined. In the 0.1-3.0 mg/kg groups, partial responders had among the lowest normalized peripheral clonal expansion, particularly in CD8+ T cells. At doses of 0.1 to 3.0 mg/kg, clonal expansion of both CD4+ and CD8+ blood T cells was observed from baseline to week 6.

Comments on this clone: Its specific antigen is unknown. The input lacks base qualities; no much larger clone sits a single base away.

The trial excluded patients who had a history of autoimmune disease or were on systemic immunosuppression. Peripheral blood for TCR sequencing was collected from all dose cohorts at baseline, on cycle 4 day 1, and on cycle 7 day 1. Samples were obtained from an open-label, multicenter, first-in-human phase I dose-escalation trial of ivuxolimab. Adults with locally advanced or metastatic head and neck squamous cell, hepatocellular, melanoma or renal cell carcinoma were enrolled in the trial. Before TCR sequencing, CD4+ T cells and CD8+ T cells were sorted from peripheral blood as separate populations. There are 11 amino acids in the CDR3, from cysteine to phenylalanine inclusive. Here the CDR3 DNA is all that survives: 33 bases in frame from base 1. CDR1 and CDR2 were assigned from the germline V gene (reference sequence) as DFQATT and SNEGSKA. Trimming at the junction amounts to 2 bases on V and 8 bases on J, and the germline ends lie 7 bases apart.

Genomic DNA was isolated from the sorted cells so that the TCRbeta CDR3 region could be sequenced. TCRbeta CDR3 regions were sequenced using the immunoSEQ Assay. The table comes from immuneACCESS by way of TCRdb, which keeps in-frame sequences with V and J called. Part of the clones is missing from these tables; in studies checked, under half for an unresolved V gene and the rest for unknown reasons. In all, the sample holds about 80,000 clones, and approximately 90% of those were seen once. More than 4.5% of the sample goes to the ten largest clones. The sequence was obtained from an adult with an advanced solid tumor such as melanoma, head and neck, liver or kidney cancer. The sequencing here drew on CD4+ or CD8+ T cells sorted from blood, taken in a trial of the OX40 agonist ivuxolimab. In this chain, TRBV20-1 is recombined with TRBJ2-1; the D gene remains uncertain. The CDR3 in this case is CSARPTDEQFF. The nucleotides read TGCAGTGCTAGACCTACAGATGAGCAGTTCTTC.